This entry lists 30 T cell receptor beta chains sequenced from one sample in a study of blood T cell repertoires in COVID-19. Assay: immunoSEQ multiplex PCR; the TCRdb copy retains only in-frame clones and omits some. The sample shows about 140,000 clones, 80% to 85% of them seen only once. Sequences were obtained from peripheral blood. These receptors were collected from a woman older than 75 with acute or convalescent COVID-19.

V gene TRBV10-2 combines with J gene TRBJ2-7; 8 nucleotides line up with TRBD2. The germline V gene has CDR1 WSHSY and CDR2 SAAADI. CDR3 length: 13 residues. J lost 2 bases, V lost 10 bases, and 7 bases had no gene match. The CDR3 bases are TGCGCCACCTCCGGGACTAGAGCCTACGAGCAGTACTTC. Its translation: CATSGTRAYEQYF.

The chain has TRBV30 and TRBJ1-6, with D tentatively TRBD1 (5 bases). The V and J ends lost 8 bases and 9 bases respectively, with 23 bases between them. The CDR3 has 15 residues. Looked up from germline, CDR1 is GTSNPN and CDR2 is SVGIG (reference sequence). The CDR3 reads CAHVPSIGVGSPLHF. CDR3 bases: TGTGCCCACGTCCCTTCCATAGGGGTTGGTTCACCCCTCCACTTT.

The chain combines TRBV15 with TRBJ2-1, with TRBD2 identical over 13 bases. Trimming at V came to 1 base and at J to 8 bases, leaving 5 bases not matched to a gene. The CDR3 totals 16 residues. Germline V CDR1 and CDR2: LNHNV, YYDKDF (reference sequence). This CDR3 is CATSRGLAGGVDEQFF. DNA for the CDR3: TGTGCCACCAGCAGAGGACTAGCGGGGGGTGTTGATGAGCAGTTCTTC.

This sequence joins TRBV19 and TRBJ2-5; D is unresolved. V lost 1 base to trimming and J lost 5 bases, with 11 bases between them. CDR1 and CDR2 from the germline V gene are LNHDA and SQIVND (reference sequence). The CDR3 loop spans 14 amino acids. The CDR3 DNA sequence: TGTGCCAGTAGTATAGGGGCAAGCTACGAGACCCAGTACTTC. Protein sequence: CASSIGASYETQYF.

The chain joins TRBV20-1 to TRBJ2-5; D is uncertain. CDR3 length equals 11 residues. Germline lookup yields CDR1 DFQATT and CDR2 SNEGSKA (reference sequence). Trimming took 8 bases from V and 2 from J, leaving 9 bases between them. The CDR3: CSWAAQETQYF. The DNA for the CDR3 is TGCAGTTGGGCCGCTCAAGAGACCCAGTACTTC.

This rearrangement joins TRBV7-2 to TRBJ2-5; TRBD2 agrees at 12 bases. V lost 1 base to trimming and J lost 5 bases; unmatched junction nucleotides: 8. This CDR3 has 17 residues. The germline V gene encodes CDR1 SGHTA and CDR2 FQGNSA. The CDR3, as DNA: TGTGCCAGCAGCTTAGGCCTAGCGGGGGGGCAGGGTGAGACCCAGTACTTC. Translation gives CASSLGLAGGQGETQYF.

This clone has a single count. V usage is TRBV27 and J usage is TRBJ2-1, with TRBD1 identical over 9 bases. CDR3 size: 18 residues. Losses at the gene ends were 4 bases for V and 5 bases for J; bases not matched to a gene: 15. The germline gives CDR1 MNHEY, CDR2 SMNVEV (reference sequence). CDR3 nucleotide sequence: TGTGCCAGCAGTTACAACCCCTATCGGGGACAGGGTAACAATGAGCAGTTCTTC. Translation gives CASSYNPYRGQGNNEQFF.

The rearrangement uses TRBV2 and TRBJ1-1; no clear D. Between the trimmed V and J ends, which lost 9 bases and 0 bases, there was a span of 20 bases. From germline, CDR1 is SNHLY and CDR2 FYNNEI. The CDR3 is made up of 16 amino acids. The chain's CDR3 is CASRHGSTIMNTEAFF. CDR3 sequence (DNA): TGTGCCAGTCGGCATGGGAGTACTATTATGAACACTGAAGCTTTCTTT.

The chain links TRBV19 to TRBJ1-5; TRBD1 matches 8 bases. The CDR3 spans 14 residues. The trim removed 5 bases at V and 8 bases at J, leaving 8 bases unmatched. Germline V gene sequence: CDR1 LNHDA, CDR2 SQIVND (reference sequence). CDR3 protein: CASSRGDRGKPQHF. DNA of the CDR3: TGTGCCAGTAGTCGGGGCGACAGGGGAAAGCCCCAGCATTTT.

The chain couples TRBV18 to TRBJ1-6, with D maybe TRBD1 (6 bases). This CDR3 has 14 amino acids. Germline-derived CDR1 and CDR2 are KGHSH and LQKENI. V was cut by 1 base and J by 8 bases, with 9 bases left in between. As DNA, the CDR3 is TGTGCCAGCTCACCACGGGGGCGGGATTCACCCCTCCACTTT. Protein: CASSPRGRDSPLHF.

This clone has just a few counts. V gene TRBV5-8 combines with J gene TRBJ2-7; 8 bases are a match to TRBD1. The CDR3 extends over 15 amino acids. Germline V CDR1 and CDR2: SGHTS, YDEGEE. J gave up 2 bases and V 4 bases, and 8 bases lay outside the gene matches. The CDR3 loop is CASSRAGTGAYEQYF. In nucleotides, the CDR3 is TGTGCCAGCAGCAGAGCCGGGACAGGAGCCTACGAGCAGTACTTC.

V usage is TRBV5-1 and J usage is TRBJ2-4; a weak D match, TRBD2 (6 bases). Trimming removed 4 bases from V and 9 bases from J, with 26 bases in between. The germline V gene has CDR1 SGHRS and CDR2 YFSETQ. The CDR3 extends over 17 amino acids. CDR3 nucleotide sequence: TGCGCCAGCAGCCCAACCCCCGGGCACAGCGTGGAGGGCATTCAGTACTTC. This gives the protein CASSPTPGHSVEGIQYF.

The CDR3, as DNA: TGCGCCAGCAGATCGGAGGGCCCTGGGGCCAACGTCCTGACTTTC. Its protein is CASRSEGPGANVLTF. This chain connects TRBV5-1 to TRBJ2-6; TRBD2 might be the D (6 bases). Between the trimmed V and J ends, which lost 5 bases and 2 bases, there was a span of 11 bases. The CDR3 covers 15 residues. Per the germline V gene, CDR1 is SGHRS and CDR2 is YFSETQ. Drawing the rest from reference TRBV5-1 and TRBJ2-6, the complete variable domain is KAGVTQTPRYLIKTRGQQVTLSCSPISGHRSVSWYQQTPGQGLQFLFEYFSETQRNKGNFPGRFSGRQFSNSRSEMNVSTLELGDSALYLCASRSEGPGANVLTFGAGSRLTVL.

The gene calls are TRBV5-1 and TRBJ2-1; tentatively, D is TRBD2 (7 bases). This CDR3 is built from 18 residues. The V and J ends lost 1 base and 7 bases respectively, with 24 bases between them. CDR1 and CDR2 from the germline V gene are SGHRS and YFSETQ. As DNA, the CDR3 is TGCGCCAGCAGCTTGACGGCGTGGGGACTACGTCAGGGGAATGAGCAGTTCTTC. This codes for CASSLTAWGLRQGNEQFF.

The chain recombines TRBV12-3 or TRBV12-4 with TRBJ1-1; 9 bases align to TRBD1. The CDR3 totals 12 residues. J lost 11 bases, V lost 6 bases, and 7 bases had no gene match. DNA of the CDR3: TGTGCCAGCAGAATCACAGGGGGCCCGGCTTTCTTT. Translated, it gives CASRITGGPAFF.

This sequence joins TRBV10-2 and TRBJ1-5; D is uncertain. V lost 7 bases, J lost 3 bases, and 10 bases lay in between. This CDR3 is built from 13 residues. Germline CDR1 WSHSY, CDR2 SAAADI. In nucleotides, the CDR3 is TGCGCCAGCACGTCCTCGGTCAATCAGCCCCAGCATTTT. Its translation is CASTSSVNQPQHF.

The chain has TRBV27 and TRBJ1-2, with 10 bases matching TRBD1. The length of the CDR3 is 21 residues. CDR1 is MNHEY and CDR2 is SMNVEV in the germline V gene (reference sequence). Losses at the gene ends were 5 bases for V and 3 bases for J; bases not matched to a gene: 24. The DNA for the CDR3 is TGTGCCAGCAGTAATGGCGGGATTCTTAGGGACAGGGGACAACTCGACTATGGCTACACCTTC. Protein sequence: CASSNGGILRDRGQLDYGYTF.

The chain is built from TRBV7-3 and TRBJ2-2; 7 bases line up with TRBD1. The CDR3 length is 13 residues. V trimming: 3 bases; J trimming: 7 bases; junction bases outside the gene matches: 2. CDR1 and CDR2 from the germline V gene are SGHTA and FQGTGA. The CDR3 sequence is CASSLTGHGELFF. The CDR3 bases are TGTGCCAGCAGCTTGACAGGGCACGGGGAGCTGTTTTTT.

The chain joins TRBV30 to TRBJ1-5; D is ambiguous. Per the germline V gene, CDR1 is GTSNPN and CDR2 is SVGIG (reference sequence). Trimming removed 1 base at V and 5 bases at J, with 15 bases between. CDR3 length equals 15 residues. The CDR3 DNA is TGTGCCTGGAGTGGCCCCGGAGGGTTGGATCAGCCCCAGCATTTT. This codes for CAWSGPGGLDQPQHF.

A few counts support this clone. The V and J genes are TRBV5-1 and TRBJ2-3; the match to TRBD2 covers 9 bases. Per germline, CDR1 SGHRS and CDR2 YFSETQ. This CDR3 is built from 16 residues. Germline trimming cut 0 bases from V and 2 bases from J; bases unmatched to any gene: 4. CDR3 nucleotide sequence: TGCGCCAGCAGCTTGGGACTAGCGGTCAACACAGATACGCAGTATTTT. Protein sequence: CASSLGLAVNTDTQYF. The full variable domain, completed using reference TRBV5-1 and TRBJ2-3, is KAGVTQTPRYLIKTRGQQVTLSCSPISGHRSVSWYQQTPGQGLQFLFEYFSETQRNKGNFPGRFSGRQFSNSRSEMNVSTLELGDSALYLCASSLGLAVNTDTQYFGPGTRLTVL.

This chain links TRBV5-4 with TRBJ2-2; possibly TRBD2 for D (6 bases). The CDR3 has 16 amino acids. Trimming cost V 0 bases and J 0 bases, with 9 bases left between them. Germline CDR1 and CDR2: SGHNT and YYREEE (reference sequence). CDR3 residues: CASSLGLATNTGELFF. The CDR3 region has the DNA TGTGCCAGCAGCTTGGGGCTAGCGACGAACACCGGGGAGCTGTTTTTT. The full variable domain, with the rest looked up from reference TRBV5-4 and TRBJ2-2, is ETGVTQSPTHLIKTRGQQVTLRCSSQSGHNTVSWYQQALGQGPQFIFQYYREEENGRGNFPPRFSGLQFPNYSSELNVNALELDDSALYLCASSLGLATNTGELFFGEGSRLTVL.

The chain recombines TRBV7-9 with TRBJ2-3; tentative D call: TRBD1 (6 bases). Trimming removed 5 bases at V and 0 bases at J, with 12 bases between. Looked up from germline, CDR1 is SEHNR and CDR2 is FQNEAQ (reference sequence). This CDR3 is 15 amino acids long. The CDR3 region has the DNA TGTGCCAGCAGCCTCAGGGGTTCTAGCACAGATACGCAGTATTTT. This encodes CASSLRGSSTDTQYF.

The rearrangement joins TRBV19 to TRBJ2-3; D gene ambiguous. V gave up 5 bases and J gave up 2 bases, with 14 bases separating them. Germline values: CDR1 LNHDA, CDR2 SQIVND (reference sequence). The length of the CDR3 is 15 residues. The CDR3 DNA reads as TGTGCCAGTAGTCCTCAGAACAACCCCACAGATACGCAGTATTTT. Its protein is CASSPQNNPTDTQYF.

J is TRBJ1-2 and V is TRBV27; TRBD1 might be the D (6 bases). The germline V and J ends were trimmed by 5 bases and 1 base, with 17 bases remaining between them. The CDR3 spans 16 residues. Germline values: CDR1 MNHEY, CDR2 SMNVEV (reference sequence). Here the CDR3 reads CASSIQSGGLNYGYTF. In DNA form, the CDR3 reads TGTGCCAGCAGTATCCAAAGCGGGGGGCTTAACTATGGCTACACCTTC.

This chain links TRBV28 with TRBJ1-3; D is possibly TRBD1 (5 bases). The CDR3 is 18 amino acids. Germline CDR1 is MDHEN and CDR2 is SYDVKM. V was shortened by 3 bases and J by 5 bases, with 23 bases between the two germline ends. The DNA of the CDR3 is TGTGCCAGCAGTTTGCCATTCTTCGGGCAGGGTGGCAGAAACACCATATATTTT. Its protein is CASSLPFFGQGGRNTIYF. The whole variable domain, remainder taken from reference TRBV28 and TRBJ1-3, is DVKVTQSSRYLVKRTGEKVFLECVQDMDHENMFWYRQDPGLGLRLIYFSYDVKMKEKGDIPEGYSVSREKKERFSLILESASTNQTSMYLCASSLPFFGQGGRNTIYFGEGSWLTVV.

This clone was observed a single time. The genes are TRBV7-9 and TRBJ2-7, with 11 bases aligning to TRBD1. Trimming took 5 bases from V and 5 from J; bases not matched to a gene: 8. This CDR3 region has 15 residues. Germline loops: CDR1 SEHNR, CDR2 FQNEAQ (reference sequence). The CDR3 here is CASSELGQGAHEQYF. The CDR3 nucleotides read TGTGCCAGCAGCGAATTAGGACAGGGGGCGCACGAGCAGTACTTC.

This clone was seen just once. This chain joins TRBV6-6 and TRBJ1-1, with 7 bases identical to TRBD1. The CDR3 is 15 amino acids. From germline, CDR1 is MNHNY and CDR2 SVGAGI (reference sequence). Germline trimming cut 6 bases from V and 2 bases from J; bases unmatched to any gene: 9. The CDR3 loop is CASRATGVGNTEAFF. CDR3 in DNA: TGTGCCAGCAGAGCAACAGGGGTGGGAAACACTGAAGCTTTCTTT.

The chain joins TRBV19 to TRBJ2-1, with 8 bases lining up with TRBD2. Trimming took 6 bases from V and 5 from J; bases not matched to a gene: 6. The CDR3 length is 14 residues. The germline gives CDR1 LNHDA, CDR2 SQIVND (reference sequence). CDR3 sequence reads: CASSSGTSNNEQFF. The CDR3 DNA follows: TGTGCCAGTAGCTCCGGGACTAGTAACAATGAGCAGTTCTTC. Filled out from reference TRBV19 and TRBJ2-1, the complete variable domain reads DGGITQSPKYLFRKEGQNVTLSCEQNLNHDAMYWYRQDPGQGLRLIYYSQIVNDFQKGDIAEGYSVSREKKESFPLTVTSAQKNPTAFYLCASSSGTSNNEQFFGPGTRLTVL.

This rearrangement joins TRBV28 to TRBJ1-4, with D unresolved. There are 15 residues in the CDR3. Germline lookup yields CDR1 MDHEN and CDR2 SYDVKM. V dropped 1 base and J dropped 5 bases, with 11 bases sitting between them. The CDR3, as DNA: TGTGCCAGCAGTTTATTGGGCAGCCCCAATGAAAAACTGTTTTTT. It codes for CASSLLGSPNEKLFF.

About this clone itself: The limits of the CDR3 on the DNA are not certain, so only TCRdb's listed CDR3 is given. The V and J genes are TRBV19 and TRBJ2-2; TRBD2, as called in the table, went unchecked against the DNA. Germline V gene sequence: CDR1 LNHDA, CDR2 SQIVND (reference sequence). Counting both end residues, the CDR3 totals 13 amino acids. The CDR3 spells CASSISVSGELFF.